These 7 T cell receptor beta chains share one sample of origin, sequenced in a study of blood T cell repertoires in COVID-19. Data came from immunoSEQ multiplex PCR; TCRdb stores just in-frame clones and leaves some out. The sample has a few hundred thousand clones, roughly 90% seen once. Sequenced material: peripheral blood. The receptors here all came from a woman aged 40 to 50 with COVID-19, enrolled during active disease.

The V and J genes are TRBV12-5 and TRBJ1-5; the match to TRBD1 covers 9 bases. This CDR3 spans 17 amino acids. J lost 0 bases, V lost 3 bases, and 6 bases had no gene match. Germline V gene data show CDR1 as LGHNT and CDR2 as FRNRAP. The CDR3 DNA reads as TGTGCTAGTGGTTTTAGGGGACAGGGTTCTAGCAATCAGCCCCAGCATTTT. This encodes CASGFRGQGSSNQPQHF.

The chain uses TRBV7-2 and TRBJ2-5; 7 positions match TRBD2. The V and J ends lost 3 bases and 2 bases, in that order; junction bases with no gene match: 6. There are 15 residues in the CDR3. The germline V gene encodes CDR1 SGHTA and CDR2 FQGNSA. The CDR3 loop is CASSFGGGAQETQYF. In nucleotides, the CDR3 is TGTGCCAGCAGCTTCGGGGGAGGGGCGCAAGAGACCCAGTACTTC.

The V gene is TRBV3-1 (or the pseudogene TRBV3-2), the J gene TRBJ1-5; TRBD1 agrees at 12 bases. Germline V gives CDR1 LGHDT, CDR2 YNNKEL (reference sequence). The CDR3 runs 19 residues. Trimming cost V 4 bases and J 6 bases; bases outside gene matches: 16. The CDR3 spells CASSPTSDGTGGAGQPQHF. The DNA of the CDR3 is TGTGCCAGCAGCCCAACCTCCGACGGGACAGGGGGCGCGGGTCAGCCCCAGCATTTT.

This clone was observed once. CDR3 residues: CSAGTGVYEQYF. CDR3 DNA: TGCAGCGCCGGGACAGGGGTCTACGAGCAGTACTTC. The chain employs TRBV29-1 and TRBJ2-7; TRBD1 matches at 10 bases. The CDR3 is made up of 12 amino acids. CDR1 SQVTM and CDR2 ANQGSEA come from the germline V gene. Trimming cost V 7 bases and J 3 bases; bases outside gene matches: 3.

This clone was recorded once. V and J are TRBV28 and TRBJ1-1, with D tentatively TRBD1 (6 bases). The CDR3 has 14 amino acids. Germline values: CDR1 MDHEN, CDR2 SYDVKM. V shed 4 bases and J shed 4 bases, with 13 bases lying between them. CDR3 in DNA: TGTGCCAGCAGTTACAGGGTCCGGACCACTGAAGCTTTCTTT. Protein: CASSYRVRTTEAFF.

The gene calls are TRBV5-4 and TRBJ1-6, with TRBD1 matching over 7 bases. Germline loops: CDR1 SGHNT, CDR2 YYREEE (reference sequence). V was clipped by 0 bases and J by 9 bases; unmatched bases: 6. The CDR3 length is 15 residues. CDR3 DNA sequence: TGTGCCAGCAGCTTGGGGCAGGGGGTAGGTTCACCCCTCCACTTT. This translates into CASSLGQGVGSPLHF.

V and J are TRBV9 and TRBJ1-5; D possibly corresponds to TRBD1 (5 bases). Trimming left V 1 base short and J 7 bases short, with 18 bases between. Germline V gene sequence: CDR1 SGDLS, CDR2 YYNGEE. This CDR3 has 16 amino acids. CDR3 DNA sequence: TGTGCCAGCAGCGTAACCCCGGACACACATATCCAGCCCCAGCATTTT. This gives the protein CASSVTPDTHIQPQHF.